This T cell receptor (beta chain) came from a study of blood T cell repertoires in COVID-19 (dated by TCRdb to 2020 to 2021). About the study as a whole: The collaborator samples originated in the United States, Italy and Spain and spanned the acute and convalescent phases of COVID-19. The material from the prospective study consisted of cDNA or gDNA derived from T cells, B-cell-depleted T cells, or PBMCs. The dataset comprised deeply sampled blood TCRbeta repertoires from subjects exposed to, actively infected with, or recovered from COVID-19. The repertoires were released in a freely available public database intended as a resource for research on the immune response to SARS-CoV-2. The samples were drawn from the first 160 participants of the ongoing ImmuneRACE study and from under 1,500 subjects provided by 6 global collaborators. The sample metadata nearly always contained a de-identified subject ID, COVID-19 status, age in years and sex. Where HLA class I and class II types were available, the types were taken from metadata supplied by the sample provider, not from assay-based typing. Paper-wide results and their limitations: The quantity of clinical and demographic metadata differed by source and by participant and was supplied without curation.

Collaborating institutions collected whole blood in K2EDTA tubes following their own protocols. Collaborator samples were shipped for TCRbeta analysis as frozen whole blood, isolated PBMCs, or DNA extracted from either sample type. In the case of this clone: The clone's antigen remains unknown. Nothing much larger sits one base from this clone, and base qualities are not available.

Germline trimming: 6 bases from V, 2 bases from J; junction bases outside gene matches: 17. The CDR3 starts with the cysteine, ends with the phenylalanine, and has 19 residues. Only the CDR3 region is kept as DNA, spanning 57 bases read in frame from base 1. Based on the germline V gene (reference sequence), the CDR1 and CDR2 sequences are LNHDA and SQIVND. TCRbeta CDR3 regions were amplified from genomic DNA by means of the immunoSEQ Assay, a bias-controlled multiplex PCR. In the original analysis: Nucleated cell counts per sample were estimated from amplification of reference gene primers within the assay. Sequence reads were collapsed and filtered to measure the absolute abundance of every unique TCRbeta CDR3 rearrangement. For each sample, productive Simpson clonality was calculated as the square root of Simpson's diversity index over productive rearrangements. Here the immuneACCESS table is served through TCRdb, limited to in-frame sequences with V and J called. Missing clones are a known gap in these copies; in checked studies unresolved V genes cover under half, and the rest lacks a known reason. For V, J and clone size, that table is used; D and trimming come from the DNA. This sample holds some 170,000 clones; 82% were observed only once. The ten largest clones take up roughly 9% of the sample.

The sequenced sample was peripheral blood. This chain joins TRBV19 to TRBJ1-5; 9 middle bases align to TRBD1. This receptor was identified in a woman in her seventies with acute or convalescent COVID-19. The DNA sequence follows: TGTGCCAGTAGCCTACTGTACCAACAGGGGGCGCGGGGCAATCAGCCCCAGCATTTT. This is translated as CASSLLYQQGARGNQPQHF.